This T cell receptor (beta chain) was sequenced in a study of blood T cell repertoires in COVID-19. Study summary: Whether acute or convalescent, the COVID-19 samples came from the United States, Italy and Spain. The cDNA or gDNA used as material had been derived from T cells, B-cell-depleted T cells, or PBMCs.

In the authors' methods: Nucleated cell counts were estimated from reference gene primer amplification. The data were produced by immunoSEQ multiplex PCR, yet TCRdb's version contains in-frame clones alone and is incomplete. Clonal size and the V and J genes are those of that table, whereas D and trimming came from the DNA. The sample holds tens of thousands of clones, 85% to 95% seen once. CDR3 length: 14 residues. CDR1 and CDR2 from the germline V gene are SQVTM and ANQGSEA. V gave up 4 bases and J gave up 4 bases, with 17 bases separating them. The sequence was obtained from a human donor in a cohort sampled during active COVID-19. The V call is TRBV29-1, the J call TRBJ2-7; weak D call: TRBD1 (5 bases). Specimen: peripheral blood. DNA of the CDR3: TGCAGCGTTGTGGCTACAACCCAGGGTTACGAGCAGTACTTC. This encodes CSVVATTQGYEQYF.